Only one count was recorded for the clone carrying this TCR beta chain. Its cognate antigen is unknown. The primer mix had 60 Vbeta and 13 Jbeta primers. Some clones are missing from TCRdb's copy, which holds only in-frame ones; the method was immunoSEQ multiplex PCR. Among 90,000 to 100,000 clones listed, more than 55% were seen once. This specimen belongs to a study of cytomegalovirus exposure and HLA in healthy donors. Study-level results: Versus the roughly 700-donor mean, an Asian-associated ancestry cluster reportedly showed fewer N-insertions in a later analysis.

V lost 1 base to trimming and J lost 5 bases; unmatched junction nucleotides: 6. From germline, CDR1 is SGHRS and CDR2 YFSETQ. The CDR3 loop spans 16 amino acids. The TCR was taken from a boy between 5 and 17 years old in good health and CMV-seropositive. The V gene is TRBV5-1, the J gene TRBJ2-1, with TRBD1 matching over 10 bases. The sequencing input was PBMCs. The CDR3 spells CASSLRPGTGDNEQFF. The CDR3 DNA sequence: TGCGCCAGCAGCTTGAGGCCTGGGACAGGGGACAATGAGCAGTTCTTC.